The entry below describes one T cell receptor beta chain. As yet, its antigen is unknown. This CDR3 region has 14 residues. The ends lost 3 bases at V and 3 bases at J; junction bases unmatched: 2. CDR1 is KGHSH, CDR2 LQKENI, per germline. These data originate in a study of shared clonotypes between healthy human individuals. Study-wide results and limits: Compared with memory subsets, naive subsets generally had larger estimated richness. An anticipated effect of sequencing depth on clonotype sharing among donors was recognized.

Deep-level running was used for the assay. Clones were read by immunoSEQ multiplex PCR, and TCRdb kept only the in-frame ones, dropping some. The data contain millions of clones, 90% to 95% of them singletons. The chain combines TRBV18 with TRBJ1-5; 7 bases agree with TRBD1. The sequence derives from a man between 18 and 29 years old in good health. Some clones in this sample may be carry-over from other donors' samples. Sequenced: naive CD4+ T cells from PBMCs. Documented subset: CD45RA+ positively selected. CDR3 in amino acids: CASSPGQLNQPQHF. The DNA for the CDR3 is TGTGCCAGCTCACCGGGACAGCTCAATCAGCCCCAGCATTTT.